This T cell receptor beta chain was recorded in a study of a mutant IDH1 vaccine in newly diagnosed glioma. At the level of the study: Either 4-6 weeks after radiotherapy alone or alongside temozolomide, vaccination was begun.

Here immunoSEQ multiplex PCR was the method, and the copy in TCRdb shows in-frame clones only, minus some. Among tens of thousands of clones listed, roughly 84% were seen once. V gave up 0 bases and J gave up 5 bases, with 13 bases separating them. Germline CDR1 reads LGHNA; CDR2 reads YNFKEQ. The CDR3 extends over 15 amino acids. Study results and caveats: Immune responses induced by vaccination arose in about 93% of the patients.

As to this clone: Antigen specificity is unknown.

Time point denoted: week 23, last vaccination. Vaccine doses each comprised 300 ug of mutant IDH1 20-mer peptide, with topical imiquimod. This TCR was sampled from a man aged 18 to 30 with glioma. The J gene is TRBJ2-5, the V gene TRBV4-2; the D is unclear. Sequenced material: PBMCs, taken from a glioma patient whose treatment included an IDH1 peptide vaccine. CDR3 bases: TGTGCCAGCAGCCAAGATCGTAGGGCCGGGGAGACCCAGTACTTC. Amino acid sequence: CASSQDRRAGETQYF.